Listed here are 27 T cell receptor beta chains from one sample, sequenced in a study of T cell responses to AZD1222 COVID-19 vaccine. Profiled with immunoSEQ multiplex PCR; TCRdb holds only in-frame clones, not every one. Here the sample spans about 83,000 clones, around 88% being singletons. The source was peripheral blood, collected on day 0 of AZD1222 vaccination. The receptors were sampled from an adult in good health.

This chain links TRBV11-2 with TRBJ2-1; TRBD2 is a possible D gene (5 bases). With 1 base removed from V and 7 bases from J, the gap between germline ends came to 14 bases. Germline CDR1 SGHAT, CDR2 FQNNGV. The length of the CDR3 is 15 residues. The CDR3 region is CASSLVAPGGNEQFF. CDR3 bases: TGTGCCAGCAGCTTAGTTGCTCCGGGCGGGAATGAGCAGTTCTTC.

This sequence joins TRBV5-6 and TRBJ1-2; D possibly corresponds to TRBD1 (5 bases). Per germline, CDR1 SGHDT and CDR2 YYEEEE. Trimming removed 4 bases from V and 5 bases from J, with 12 bases in between. The CDR3 loop spans 13 amino acids. The CDR3 DNA reads TGTGCCAGCAGCCCGGGGGAAGCATATGGCTACACCTTC. Protein product: CASSPGEAYGYTF.

This sequence joins TRBV7-8 and TRBJ2-1; tentative D call: TRBD1 (6 bases). V lost 4 bases, J lost 0 bases, and 10 bases lay in between. Germline CDR1 and CDR2: SGHVS and FQNEAQ. The CDR3 runs to 15 residues. The CDR3 here is CASSYGQSSYNEQFF. As DNA, the CDR3 is TGTGCCAGCAGCTACGGACAGAGCTCCTACAATGAGCAGTTCTTC.

J is TRBJ2-7 and V is TRBV4-3, with 7 bases matching TRBD2. This CDR3 region has 15 residues. V gave up 4 bases and J gave up 2 bases; unmatched junction bases: 8. Germline loops: CDR1 LGHNA, CDR2 YSLEER. The DNA of the CDR3 is TGCGCCAGCAGCCGGGGAACGGGAGGAGCCTACGAGCAGTACTTC. Amino acid sequence: CASSRGTGGAYEQYF.

The V call is TRBV5-6, the J call TRBJ1-1; perhaps TRBD1 as D (6 bases). Germline CDR1 is SGHDT and CDR2 is YYEEEE. The CDR3 spans 15 residues. V was pared by 0 bases and J by 1 base, with 10 bases between. The CDR3 DNA is TGTGCCAGCAGCTTGGATGGGGGGCCGAACACTGAAGCTTTCTTT. It yields the protein CASSLDGGPNTEAFF.

The chain is built from TRBV6-5 and TRBJ2-5; TRBD1 agrees at 9 bases. The J segment lost 2 bases and the V segment lost 5 bases, leaving 6 bases of the junction unmatched. Germline-derived CDR1 and CDR2 are MNHEY and SVGAGI. This CDR3 is 15 amino acids long. The CDR3 loop reads CASSMTGGEQETQYF. CDR3 nucleotides: TGTGCCAGCAGTATGACAGGGGGGGAACAAGAGACCCAGTACTTC.

This chain connects TRBV18 to TRBJ1-2, with 7 bases matching TRBD1. Germline V gene data show CDR1 as KGHSH and CDR2 as LQKENI. The CDR3 spans 14 residues. V was pared by 3 bases and J by 14 bases, with 15 bases of the junction left unmatched. The CDR3 nucleotides are TGTGCCAGCTCACCCATCCGGGACAGCTCTATGAAGACCTTC. This gives the protein CASSPIRDSSMKTF.

V is TRBV15 and J is TRBJ1-6; no definite D call. There are 15 residues in the CDR3. CDR1 and CDR2 from the germline V gene are LNHNV and YYDKDF (reference sequence). V shed 0 bases and J shed 4 bases, with 7 bases lying between them. The CDR3 nucleotides read TGTGCCACCAGCAGAGAGTACAATTATAATTCACCCCTCCACTTT. As protein: CATSREYNYNSPLHF.

The chain combines TRBV28 with TRBJ2-5; D not certain. Germline CDR1 is MDHEN and CDR2 is SYDVKM. The CDR3 is 11 residues long. The V gene lost 5 bases and the J gene lost 4 bases, with 5 bases spanning the gap. CDR3 DNA: TGTGCCAGCAGTCTCGTAGAGACCCAGTACTTC. Encoded protein: CASSLVETQYF.

The gene calls are TRBV6-5 and TRBJ2-3, with D perhaps TRBD1 (6 bases). Between the trimmed V and J ends, which lost 5 bases and 5 bases, there was a span of 8 bases. The CDR3 is made up of 12 amino acids. CDR1 and CDR2 (germline): MNHEY, SVGAGI. The CDR3 region is CASSKQGDTQYF. Here the CDR3 DNA reads TGTGCCAGCAGTAAACAGGGAGATACGCAGTATTTT.

The genes are TRBV10-3 and TRBJ2-7, with TRBD2 matching 10 bases. With V trimmed by 11 bases and J by 3 bases, 10 bases remained unmatched. This CDR3 is built from 14 residues. Germline-derived CDR1 and CDR2 are ENHRY and SYGVKD. CDR3 protein: CAVMSAGGYYEQYF. The CDR3 bases are TGTGCCGTAATGTCAGCGGGGGGGTACTACGAGCAGTACTTC.

The J gene is TRBJ1-2, the V gene TRBV30, with D perhaps TRBD1 (6 bases). The CDR3 is 13 amino acids. Germline loops: CDR1 GTSNPN, CDR2 SVGIG (reference sequence). Trimming left V 6 bases short and J 3 bases short, with 14 bases between. CDR3: CACTQGIDYGYTF. CDR3 bases: TGTGCCTGCACCCAGGGGATCGACTATGGCTACACCTTC.

V and J are TRBV12-3 or TRBV12-4 and TRBJ1-1; maybe TRBD1 (5 bases). Between the trimmed V and J ends, which lost 0 bases and 4 bases, there was a span of 6 bases. CDR3 length: 13 amino acids. CDR3 region: CASSLAGATEAFF. Written as DNA, the CDR3 is TGTGCCAGCAGTTTAGCAGGGGCCACTGAAGCTTTCTTT.

This clone has just a few counts. The chain links TRBV7-9 to TRBJ1-4; D perhaps matches TRBD1 (5 bases). Germline assignment: CDR1 SEHNR and CDR2 FQNEAQ (reference sequence). V lost 5 bases to trimming and J lost 8 bases, with 9 bases between them. This CDR3 region has 12 residues. CDR3 nucleotide sequence: TGTGCCAGCAGCCACGACAGCGAAAAACTGTTTTTT. Protein: CASSHDSEKLFF.

The gene calls are TRBV20-1 and TRBJ2-1; D may be TRBD2 (5 bases). The length of the CDR3 is 10 residues. Germline V gene lookup returns CDR1 DFQATT and CDR2 SNEGSKA (reference sequence). CDR3 sequence (DNA): TGCCGTACTAAGCGGTTTGAGCAGTTCTTC. Translated, it gives CRTKRFEQFF.

The chain is built from TRBV27 and TRBJ1-2; D possibly corresponds to TRBD1 (5 bases). This CDR3 is 17 amino acids long. Germline CDR1 reads MNHEY; CDR2 reads SMNVEV (reference sequence). The V end lost 6 bases, the J end lost 2 bases, and 22 bases lay between the germline ends. CDR3 nucleotide sequence: TGTGCCAGCAGGATAGGGGAGTCCAGGGTCGGGAACTATGGCTACACCTTC. Protein: CASRIGESRVGNYGYTF.

In this sample, this clone turned up once. The J gene is TRBJ2-1, the V gene TRBV5-4; possible D gene TRBD2, 5 bases. The CDR3 covers 15 residues. Germline V gene data show CDR1 as SGHNT and CDR2 as YYREEE (reference sequence). The germline V and J ends were trimmed by 3 bases and 5 bases, with 15 bases remaining between them. CDR3 bases: TGTGCCAGCAGCTCGCAGACCCCCGGGGACAATGAGCAGTTCTTC. Protein product: CASSSQTPGDNEQFF.

This clone was counted between two and nine times. The chain links TRBV10-3 to TRBJ1-3; D remains unclear. Germline assignment: CDR1 ENHRY and CDR2 SYGVKD. Trimming took off 7 bases at V and 0 bases at J, with 7 bases between the two ends. The CDR3 contains 13 residues. This CDR3 is CAITDLSGNTIYF. The CDR3 nucleotides read TGTGCCATCACCGACCTCTCTGGAAACACCATATATTTT.

This clone was seen once. V is TRBV24-1 and J is TRBJ1-1; D might be TRBD1 (5 bases). Germline V gene data show CDR1 as KGHDR and CDR2 as SFDVKD. V was pared by 3 bases and J by 4 bases, with 17 bases between. The CDR3 extends over 16 amino acids. The CDR3 DNA reads TGTGCCACCAGTGATCCCCAGGGTAAGGGATCCACTGAAGCTTTCTTT. Translating gives CATSDPQGKGSTEAFF.

V gene TRBV10-1 combines with J gene TRBJ2-7; D perhaps matches TRBD2 (5 bases). The CDR3 loop spans 15 amino acids. V was shortened by 0 bases and J by 4 bases, with 13 bases between the two germline ends. The V gene's germline CDR1 is WNHNN and CDR2 SYGVQD (reference sequence). CDR3 region: CASSESALAGYEQYF. In nucleotides, the CDR3 is TGCGCCAGCAGTGAGTCGGCCCTAGCTGGGTACGAGCAGTACTTC.

This clone has just a few counts. The J gene is TRBJ2-5, the V gene TRBV5-1, with a weak D call TRBD2 (6 bases). CDR1 and CDR2 (germline): SGHRS, YFSETQ. V dropped 3 bases and J dropped 2 bases, with 8 bases sitting between them. The CDR3 contains 13 residues. As DNA, the CDR3 is TGCGCCAGCAGCTGGGACTCTCAAGAGACCCAGTACTTC. This gives the protein CASSWDSQETQYF.

The rearrangement joins TRBV7-2 to TRBJ2-5; D perhaps matches TRBD2 (5 bases). The CDR3 is 12 amino acids. Germline CDR1 is SGHTA and CDR2 is FQGNSA. V gave up 5 bases and J gave up 7 bases, with 11 bases separating them. The DNA of the CDR3 is TGTGCCAGCAGCCCGTCCGGAGGGACCCAGTACTTC. Translating it yields CASSPSGGTQYF.

This chain links TRBV7-3 with TRBJ2-1, with 10 bases that match TRBD2. Germline V gene lookup returns CDR1 SGHTA and CDR2 FQGTGA. Unmatched junction bases numbered 27, after V lost 4 bases and J lost 9 bases. The CDR3 runs to 21 residues. The CDR3 loop reads CASSSGGRLVGLARRKTEQFF. The DNA of the CDR3 is TGTGCCAGCAGCTCCGGGGGTAGGTTGGTGGGACTAGCGAGGAGGAAAACTGAGCAGTTCTTC.

The V call is TRBV18, the J call TRBJ2-3; 7 bases are shared with TRBD2. The germline V gene has CDR1 KGHSH and CDR2 LQKENI. This CDR3 has 14 amino acids. Trimming removed 2 bases from V and 6 bases from J; junction bases left unmatched: 5. The CDR3 is CASSPTSGADTQYF. Here the CDR3 DNA reads TGTGCCAGCTCACCAACAAGCGGGGCGGATACGCAGTATTTT.

The rearrangement links TRBV12-3 or TRBV12-4 to TRBJ1-1; TRBD1 matches 8 bases. The CDR3 length is 13 residues. With V trimmed by 5 bases and J by 8 bases, 7 bases remained unmatched. CDR3 amino acids: CASSPGGQVEAFF. CDR3 coding DNA: TGTGCCAGCAGTCCGGGGGGACAGGTCGAAGCTTTCTTT.

The sample holds one count of this clone. The rearrangement uses TRBV5-6 and TRBJ1-5, with TRBD1 as a possible D gene (6 bases). This CDR3 comprises 13 residues. Germline CDR1 reads SGHDT; CDR2 reads YYEEEE. Deletions cut 0 bases from V and 7 bases from J, with 8 bases between. As DNA, the CDR3 is TGTGCCAGCAGCTTGGCAGGGGACCAGCCCCAGCATTTT. It codes for CASSLAGDQPQHF.

V gene TRBV27 combines with J gene TRBJ2-1, with D possibly being TRBD2 (6 bases). The V gene lost 6 bases and the J gene lost 0 bases, with 15 bases spanning the gap. Germline V gives CDR1 MNHEY, CDR2 SMNVEV (reference sequence). The CDR3 runs to 16 residues. The CDR3: CASSNGDSSSYNEQFF. Written as DNA, the CDR3 is TGTGCCAGCAGCAACGGGGACTCGAGCTCCTACAATGAGCAGTTCTTC.